Listed below are T cell receptor beta chains from one sample, sequenced in a study of B cell selection in AIRE deficiency. The method was immunoSEQ multiplex PCR; TCRdb's version includes in-frame clones alone and lacks a portion of them. The repertoire holds 28,000 or so clones, with around 92% as singletons. Specimen: CD4+CD25+ Tregs sorted from PBMCs. These receptors came from a human donor in good health. Both conserved end residues are part of each CDR3. The D gene is left open where the match is weak. Rows give clone size only sometimes, using once, few, many, or a class for an expanded clone.

j_gene,d_gene,abundance,v_gene,CDR3nt,CDR3aa
TRBJ1-2,NA,NA,TRBV9,TGTGCCAGCAGCGTAGGGATTATCGGCGGCTACACCTTC,CASSVGIIGGYTF
TRBJ2-3,TRBD1,NA,TRBV2,TGTGCCAGCAAAAAACAGGGGATATCAGATACGCAGTATTTT,CASKKQGISDTQYF
TRBJ2-5,NA,NA,TRBV30,TGTGCCTGGAGCCCCATAAGGGTCTACCGAGAGACCCAGTACTTC,CAWSPIRVYRETQYF
TRBJ2-7,NA,NA,TRBV6-1,TGTGCCAGCAGTCGGGGCTTTAACTCCTACGAGCAGTACTTC,CASSRGFNSYEQYF
TRBJ2-1,TRBD2,NA,TRBV7-2,TGTGCCAGCAGCTTCTGGGCGGGGGGGTACAATGAGCAGTTCTTC,CASSFWAGGYNEQFF
TRBJ2-1,TRBD2,NA,TRBV27,TGTGCCAGCAGCCCCACTATGGGCCCGCGAGCGGGGGAGCGCAATGAGCAGTTCTTC,CASSPTMGPRAGERNEQFF
TRBJ2-3,TRBD2,NA,TRBV6-1,TGTGCCAGCAGTGACCGACTAGTAGCGGGGGCCACAGATACGCAGTATTTT,CASSDRLVAGATDTQYF
TRBJ1-1,NA,NA,TRBV7-8,TGTGCCAGCAGCCTTAGGCGCCCCGCTGAAGCTTTCTTT,CASSLRRPAEAFF
TRBJ2-5,NA,NA,TRBV7-9,TGTGCCAGCAGCTTAGCTAATGAAGAGACCCAGTACTTC,CASSLANEETQYF
TRBJ2-1,TRBD2,NA,TRBV9,TGTGCCAGCAGCGTAACCCTGGCGGGGGGCTCCTACAATGAGCAGTTCTTC,CASSVTLAGGSYNEQFF
TRBJ1-2,TRBD1,NA,TRBV5-1,TGCGCCAGCAGCTTCGGACAGGGATATGGCTACACCTTC,CASSFGQGYGYTF
TRBJ1-3,TRBD1,NA,TRBV30,TGTGCCTGGAGCGGACAGGGGACTCTCGGAAACACCATATATTTT,CAWSGQGTLGNTIYF
TRBJ2-1,TRBD2,NA,TRBV7-8,TGTGCCAGCAGCAGACTAGCATCAGGTCGCAATGAGCAGTTCTTC,CASSRLASGRNEQFF
TRBJ1-2,NA,NA,TRBV19,TGTGCCACCAACAACAGGGATAGGGGCTATGGCTACACCTTC,CATNNRDRGYGYTF
TRBJ1-5,NA,NA,TRBV18,TGTGCCAGCTCACCCAGCAGGCGAAATAGCAATCAGCCCCAGCATTTT,CASSPSRRNSNQPQHF
TRBJ2-2,NA,NA,TRBV15,TGTGCCACCAGCAGAGCAGGGGGGGAGCTGTTTTTT,CATSRAGGELFF
TRBJ2-5,NA,NA,TRBV20-1,TGCAGTGCTAGACCGGGAGAGACCCAGTACTTC,CSARPGETQYF
TRBJ2-1,TRBD2,NA,TRBV7-2,TGTGCCAGCAGCTTAGCAGCGGGGGGGTACAATGAGCAGTTCTTC,CASSLAAGGYNEQFF
TRBJ1-1,TRBD1,NA,TRBV30,TGTGCCTGGAGGGGGCAGGGGGCGGTCACTGAAGCTTTCTTT,CAWRGQGAVTEAFF
TRBJ1-1,NA,NA,TRBV10-3,TGTGCCATCAGTGAGTCTGATCGAGCTTTCTTT,CAISESDRAFF
TRBJ2-1,TRBD2,NA,TRBV5-6,TGTGCCAGCAGCTTGGCGGGACTAGCGGGGGGGCTCAATGAGCAGTTCTTC,CASSLAGLAGGLNEQFF
TRBJ2-3,NA,NA,TRBV2,TGTGCCAGCAGCGCCCTACGCGGGGGCGGAGATACGCAGTATTTT,CASSALRGGGDTQYF
TRBJ2-7,NA,NA,TRBV6-5,TGTGCCAGCAGCCGGGCCCCGAGCTCCTACGAGCAGTACTTC,CASSRAPSSYEQYF
TRBJ2-3,TRBD2,NA,TRBV5-1,TGCGCCAGCAGCCACCCAACGCCGGGGGGGTTCGATACGCAGTATTTT,CASSHPTPGGFDTQYF
TRBJ1-1,NA,once,TRBV2,TGTGCCAGCAGTGGACAGAGGAAGGGTACCACTGAAGCTTTCTTT,CASSGQRKGTTEAFF
TRBJ1-1,NA,NA,TRBV29-1,TGCAGCGTTGAAGGTAGGAAGGGGGTTTCACCAAACACTGAAGCTTTCTTT,CSVEGRKGVSPNTEAFF
TRBJ1-4,NA,NA,TRBV28,TGTGCCACCCGACGCGCGAATGAAAAACTGTTTTTT,CATRRANEKLFF
TRBJ1-3,NA,NA,TRBV2,TGTGCCAGCAGTGAAAGTAGGAACACCATATATTTT,CASSESRNTIYF
TRBJ2-7,TRBD2,NA,TRBV5-1,TGCGCCAGCAGCGAAGGACTAGCGGGGACCTACGAGCAGTACTTC,CASSEGLAGTYEQYF
TRBJ2-5,NA,NA,TRBV28,TGTGCCAGCAGCCGCCCGGGTCTTGGGGGCGAGGGGACCCAGTACTTC,CASSRPGLGGEGTQYF
TRBJ2-1,TRBD1,NA,TRBV18,TGTGCCAGCTCATCCGGACAGGGGGTTGTTGAGCAGTTCTTC,CASSSGQGVVEQFF
TRBJ2-7,NA,NA,TRBV11-2,TGTGCCAGCAGCTACATGGGGGCCGGCTACGAGCAGTACTTC,CASSYMGAGYEQYF
TRBJ1-5,NA,NA,TRBV15,TGTGCCACCAGCGGGGCCCTGATCCCTAGCAATCAGCCCCAGCATTTT,CATSGALIPSNQPQHF
TRBJ2-2,NA,NA,TRBV6-4,TGTGCCAGCAGTGTTAAGGGTGCGAACACCGGGGAGCTGTTTTTT,CASSVKGANTGELFF
TRBJ1-2,NA,once,TRBV5-1,TGCGCCAGCAGCTTGGCCGTACCCAGGGAAGGAGGCTACACCTTC,CASSLAVPREGGYTF
TRBJ1-5,NA,NA,TRBV5-1,TGCGCCAGCAGCTTGGGGGCTGGTCAGCCCCAGCATTTT,CASSLGAGQPQHF
TRBJ1-1,NA,NA,TRBV7-2,TGTGCCAGCAGCCCCTTACTGATGGGGACTGAAGCTTTCTTT,CASSPLLMGTEAFF
TRBJ1-2,TRBD1,NA,TRBV30,TGTGCCTGGACAAACAGGGGCTATGGCTACACCTTC,CAWTNRGYGYTF
TRBJ2-2,NA,NA,TRBV7-8,TGTGCCAGCAGCTTAAGGGACGGGGGGCTGAGCACCGGGGAGCTGTTTTTT,CASSLRDGGLSTGELFF
TRBJ2-3,TRBD2,NA,TRBV7-6,TGTGCCAGCAGCTTAGGTTTTGGGGCTAGCGGGGGGACACATGACACAGATACGCAGTATTTT,CASSLGFGASGGTHDTDTQYF
TRBJ1-2,NA,NA,TRBV28,TGTGCCAGCAGTTCTACTGGGGCACCAAACTATGGCTACACCTTC,CASSSTGAPNYGYTF
TRBJ2-3,TRBD1,few,TRBV11-3,TGTGCCAGCAGCGCCCGACAGGGGCTCACAGATACGCAGTATTTT,CASSARQGLTDTQYF
TRBJ2-1,TRBD2,NA,TRBV7-9,TGTGCCAGCACCTTTGCGGGACTAGCAGAGGATGAGCAGTTCTTC,CASTFAGLAEDEQFF
TRBJ1-3,TRBD1,NA,TRBV6-6,TGTGCCAGCAGTCCCCGGACAGGAGAAGGAAACACCATATATTTT,CASSPRTGEGNTIYF
TRBJ1-4,NA,NA,TRBV5-1,TGCGCCAGCAGCTTGGCCGGGGGCGAAAAACTGTTTTTT,CASSLAGGEKLFF
TRBJ1-1,TRBD1,NA,TRBV5-1,TGCGCCAGCAGCTTGACTACAGGGGGCACTGAAGCTTTCTTT,CASSLTTGGTEAFF
TRBJ1-4,NA,NA,TRBV5-1,TGCGCCAGCAGTCCACCCGGTGGGGGCGAGGGTGAAAAACTGTTTTTT,CASSPPGGGEGEKLFF
TRBJ1-6,NA,NA,TRBV19,TGTGCCAGTAGTATTCTCCGAGGTTCACCCCTCCACTTT,CASSILRGSPLHF
TRBJ2-7,TRBD2,NA,TRBV6-1,TGTGCCAGCAAACAGGGAGCGGGGGGAAACTACGAGCAGTACTTC,CASKQGAGGNYEQYF
TRBJ1-5,NA,NA,TRBV18,TGTGCCAGCTCACCTAAGTATGTGGGCAATCAGCCCCAGCATTTT,CASSPKYVGNQPQHF
TRBJ1-1,NA,NA,TRBV12-5,TGTGCTAGTGGTTTAGGTGTAGGAGCTTTCTTT,CASGLGVGAFF
TRBJ1-2,NA,NA,TRBV18,TGTGCCAGCTCCCCCTCGGGGGGGCAGGGGTATGGCTACACCTTC,CASSPSGGQGYGYTF
TRBJ2-3,NA,once,TRBV15,TGTGCCACCTCCCTAAGGGGCACAGATACGCAGTATTTT,CATSLRGTDTQYF
TRBJ1-1,NA,NA,TRBV18,TGTGCCAGCTCACCAGGGCAAGACACTGAAGCTTTCTTT,CASSPGQDTEAFF
TRBJ1-4,NA,NA,TRBV18,TGTGCCAGCTCACCGGGAGGGCGTGGGGAAAAACTGTTTTTT,CASSPGGRGEKLFF
TRBJ2-1,TRBD1,NA,TRBV5-6,TGTGCCAGCAGTAGACAGGGGGAGTGGGATGAGCAGTTCTTC,CASSRQGEWDEQFF
TRBJ1-6,NA,few,TRBV10-2,TGCGCCAGCAGTGAGCGGGGGTCTAATTCACCCCTCCACTTT,CASSERGSNSPLHF